Below, one T cell receptor (beta chain) is given with its context. This entry is derived from a study of control samples from healthy donors and cancer patients. The protocol was immunoSEQ multiplex PCR, while the TCRdb copy is restricted to in-frame clones and leaves out a portion. The table counts 150,000 to 200,000 clones; roughly 2% lies in the top ten. The V gene end was trimmed by 4 bases and the J gene end by 7 bases; junction bases not matched to a gene: 7. CDR3 size: 14 residues. Germline lookup yields CDR1 MDHEN and CDR2 SYDVKM. The sample was blood. V usage is TRBV28 and J usage is TRBJ2-3, with TRBD1 matching 8 bases. This receptor was taken from a woman aged 25-40 years in good health. CDR3 in amino acids: CASSSRGLGNTQYF. Here the CDR3 DNA reads TGTGCCAGCAGTTCCAGGGGGCTAGGGAATACGCAGTATTTT.